Sequencing of this T cell receptor (beta chain) was carried out in a study of T cells in Graves' hyperthyroidism and ophthalmopathy. General study results and limits: Blood held most thyroid clonotypes expanded above 0.001 frequency.

The source material, RNA transcripts, was used to amplify TCR beta CDR3 regions. TCR CDR3 underwent first-round RT-PCR with the HTBI primer set. TCRdb reanalysed the multiplex PCR reads using MiXCR and keeps one entry per CDR3 protein. This sample has 300,000 to 450,000 distinct CDR3 sequences; around 14% occur once, and the top ten carry approximately 32%. The CDR3 runs to 14 residues. Germline CDR1 is LGHDT and CDR2 is YNNKEL (reference sequence). Trimming took 5 bases from V and 4 from J; bases not matched to a gene: 5. Any patient presenting with uncontrolled infection, other autoimmune disease, pregnancy or lactation was left out. Diagnoses were established using clinical symptoms, serum thyroxine and TRAb, thyroid ultrasound and orbital computed tomography. This clonotype appeared many times. Its antigen is as yet unknown.

Input material: blood. The TCR originated in a woman aged 25 to 39 with Graves' hyperthyroidism. The chain combines TRBV3-1 with TRBJ2-4; TRBD1 matches at 7 bases. CDR3 in amino acids: CASSSGQNKNIQYF. The DNA of the CDR3 is TGTGCCAGCAGCTCGGGACAGAATAAAAACATTCAGTACTTC.